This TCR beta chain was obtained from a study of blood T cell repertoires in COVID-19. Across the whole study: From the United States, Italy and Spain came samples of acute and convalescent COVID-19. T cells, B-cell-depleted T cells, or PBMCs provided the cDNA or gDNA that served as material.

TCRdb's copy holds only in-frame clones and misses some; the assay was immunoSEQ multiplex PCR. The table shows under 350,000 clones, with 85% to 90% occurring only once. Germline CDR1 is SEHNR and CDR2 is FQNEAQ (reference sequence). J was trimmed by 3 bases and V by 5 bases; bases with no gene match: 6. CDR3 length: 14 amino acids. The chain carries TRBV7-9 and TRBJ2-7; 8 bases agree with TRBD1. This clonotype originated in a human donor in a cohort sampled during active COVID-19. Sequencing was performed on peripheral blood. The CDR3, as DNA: TGTGCCAGCAGCACGACAGGGGCATACTACGAGCAGTACTTC. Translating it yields CASSTTGAYYEQYF.